The entry that follows covers one T cell receptor beta chain sequence. The CDR3 covers 16 residues. Germline CDR1 reads LGHNA; CDR2 reads YSLEER. V was clipped by 2 bases and J by 6 bases, with 19 bases between them. These data come from a study of blood T cell repertoires in COVID-19. Turning to the study itself: Sample material is recorded as cDNA or gDNA derived from T cells, B-cell-depleted T cells, or PBMCs.

In the source study's methods: Amplification from reference gene primers served as the basis for estimated nucleated cell counts. TCRdb's copy holds only in-frame clones and misses some; the assay was immunoSEQ multiplex PCR. D and trimming come from the DNA, and the V and J calls and clone size come from that table. The sample lists 96,000 or so clones, more than 70% occurring once. The chain uses TRBV4-3 and TRBJ1-2, with D tentatively TRBD1 (6 bases). What was sequenced was peripheral blood. This clonotype was obtained from an elderly woman with acute or convalescent COVID-19. Here the CDR3 reads CASSQRRDKYSDGYTF. Written as DNA, the CDR3 is TGCGCCAGCAGCCAACGCAGGGACAAGTATTCGGATGGCTACACCTTC.